This passage covers 25 T cell receptor beta chains from one sample sequenced in a study of blood T cell repertoires in COVID-19. Clones were read by immunoSEQ multiplex PCR, and TCRdb kept only the in-frame ones, dropping some. The sample gives some 150,000 clones, roughly 90% of which show up once; more than 9% is in the top ten. Material: peripheral blood. The receptors come from a man aged 50 to 60 with active or convalescent COVID-19.

The chain couples TRBV7-9 to TRBJ2-1, with a tentative D call TRBD2 (5 bases). Germline values: CDR1 SEHNR, CDR2 FQNEAQ (reference sequence). The CDR3 has 13 residues. Trimming removed 5 bases at V and 6 bases at J, with 11 bases between. CDR3 coding DNA: TGTGCCAGCAGCCTTACAGCGGCCAATGAGCAGTTCTTC. It specifies CASSLTAANEQFF.

V and J are TRBV6-5 and TRBJ1-3; tentative D call: TRBD1 (6 bases). V gave up 6 bases and J gave up 0 bases, with 12 bases separating them. The CDR3 is 15 amino acids. Germline V CDR1 and CDR2: MNHEY, SVGAGI. The CDR3 loop is CASRDDRYSGNTIYF. The CDR3 DNA sequence: TGTGCCAGCAGAGATGACAGGTACTCTGGAAACACCATATATTTT.

This clone has a single count. The chain uses TRBV19 and TRBJ2-7, with 7 bases that match TRBD1. V shed 5 bases, J shed 7 bases, and the junction held 11 bases outside the gene matches. Germline CDR1 is LNHDA and CDR2 is SQIVND (reference sequence). The CDR3 totals 14 residues. CDR3 DNA: TGTGCCAGTAGTTTTGGGACAGATCTGGGAGAGCAGTACTTC. Translated, it gives CASSFGTDLGEQYF.

The chain employs TRBV5-1 and TRBJ2-6; 9 nucleotides match TRBD1. CDR1 and CDR2 from the germline V gene are SGHRS and YFSETQ. This CDR3 region has 17 residues. V was clipped by 2 bases and J by 2 bases; unmatched bases: 5. The CDR3 is CASSLTGGIAGANVLTF. The CDR3 DNA is TGCGCCAGCAGCTTAACAGGGGGCATCGCTGGGGCCAACGTCCTGACTTTC.

J is TRBJ2-1 and V is TRBV9; 11 positions match TRBD2. The CDR3 totals 16 residues. Trimming took 0 bases from V and 6 from J; bases not matched to a gene: 5. Germline assignment: CDR1 SGDLS and CDR2 YYNGEE. In nucleotides, the CDR3 is TGTGCCAGCAGCGTAGCTCGTAGCGGGAGGGCCAATGAGCAGTTCTTC. It translates to CASSVARSGRANEQFF.

V gene TRBV11-3 combines with J gene TRBJ2-1; TRBD2 agrees at 7 bases. This CDR3 spans 16 amino acids. Germline V gene lookup returns CDR1 SGHNT and CDR2 YENEEA. V was clipped by 0 bases and J by 7 bases; unmatched bases: 9. The CDR3 nucleotides are TGTGCCAGCAGCTTAGATGGGGGAGGGCCCTCAAATGAGCAGTTCTTC. Its protein product is CASSLDGGGPSNEQFF.

The V gene is TRBV7-9, the J gene TRBJ2-5; weak D call: TRBD1 (6 bases). The V end was cut by 5 bases, the J end by 3 bases, with 10 bases between. The V gene's germline CDR1 is SEHNR and CDR2 FQNEAQ (reference sequence). This CDR3 contains 13 residues. DNA for the CDR3: TGTGCCAGCAGCCAGAGGGACAAAGAGACCCAGTACTTC. Its translation: CASSQRDKETQYF.

The V call is TRBV30, the J call TRBJ2-1; 11 bases match TRBD2. V dropped 2 bases and J dropped 5; count of bases not matched to a gene: 11. Per germline, CDR1 GTSNPN and CDR2 SVGIG (reference sequence). The CDR3 consists of 17 residues. In DNA, the CDR3 is TGTGCCTGGAGTAAACTAGCGGGAGAAAGAAGGGACAATGAGCAGTTCTTC. Its translation is CAWSKLAGERRDNEQFF. Filled out from reference TRBV30 and TRBJ2-1, the complete variable domain reads SQTIHQWPATLVQPVGSPLSLECTVEGTSNPNLYWYRQAAGRGLQLLFYSVGIGQISSEVPQNLSASRPQDRQFILSSKKLLLSDSGFYLCAWSKLAGERRDNEQFFGPGTRLTVL.

The V and J genes are TRBV5-8 and TRBJ2-4, with D unclear. The germline V gene encodes CDR1 SGHTS and CDR2 YDEGEE. Trimming took 0 bases from V and 0 from J, leaving 10 bases between them. CDR3 length: 16 residues. This chain's CDR3 is CASSLALTLAKNIQYF. CDR3 DNA sequence: TGTGCCAGCAGCTTGGCCCTGACTTTAGCCAAAAACATTCAGTACTTC.

This chain uses TRBV27 with TRBJ1-6; 8 positions match TRBD1. The V and J ends lost 5 bases and 7 bases, in that order; junction bases with no gene match: 10. This CDR3 contains 16 residues. Germline assignment: CDR1 MNHEY and CDR2 SMNVEV (reference sequence). The CDR3 DNA sequence: TGTGCCAGCAGTCCCCCCCGGACAGGGCGGAATTCACCCCTCCACTTT. It specifies CASSPPRTGRNSPLHF.

This clone turned up a few times. The chain couples TRBV14 to TRBJ1-6; maybe TRBD1 (6 bases). Germline-derived CDR1 and CDR2 are SGHDN and FVKESK. CDR3 length: 14 amino acids. V lost 4 bases and J lost 6, with 10 bases in between. The chain's CDR3 is CASSRGTPNSPLHF. Here the CDR3 DNA reads TGTGCCAGCAGCCGGGGGACACCTAATTCACCCCTCCACTTT.

J is TRBJ2-7 and V is TRBV5-1, with TRBD1 matching 9 bases. Germline CDR1 SGHRS, CDR2 YFSETQ. V lost 4 bases to trimming and J lost 1 base; unmatched junction nucleotides: 6. The CDR3 extends over 15 amino acids. CDR3 loop: CASSPGQGGSYEQYF. The DNA for the CDR3 is TGCGCCAGCAGCCCGGGACAGGGTGGGTCCTACGAGCAGTACTTC.

V is TRBV23-1 and J is TRBJ1-5; TRBD1 matches at 8 bases. TRBV23-1 is identified as an open reading frame with a role that is uncertain. This CDR3 has 16 residues. V was clipped by 3 bases and J by 3 bases; unmatched bases: 7. CDR3 in amino acids: CASSQAGTGHNQPQHF. CDR3 in DNA: TGCGCCAGCAGTCAGGCCGGGACAGGCCACAATCAGCCCCAGCATTTT.

This clone occurred a few times. The rearrangement joins TRBV6-5 to TRBJ1-4, with a tentative D call TRBD1 (6 bases). CDR3 length: 15 amino acids. V was pared by 6 bases and J by 0 bases, with 11 bases between. Germline lookup yields CDR1 MNHEY and CDR2 SVGAGI. The CDR3 sequence is CASRPTGATNEKLFF. In DNA form, the CDR3 reads TGTGCCAGCAGACCGACAGGCGCAACTAATGAAAAACTGTTTTTT.

The CDR3 protein is CASSSGGTGRREQYF. The CDR3, as DNA: TGTGCCAGCAGTTCCGGGGGGACAGGCCGCCGCGAGCAGTACTTC. The gene calls are TRBV6-2 or TRBV6-3 and TRBJ2-7, with D tentatively TRBD1 (8 bases). CDR3 size: 15 residues. Germline CDR1 reads MNHEY; CDR2 reads SVGEGT. The germline V and J ends were trimmed by 4 bases and 6 bases, with 19 bases remaining between them.

This clone was counted a few times. The gene calls are TRBV3-1 (or the pseudogene TRBV3-2) and TRBJ2-7; TRBD1 might be the D (6 bases). The CDR3 covers 13 residues. Trimming removed 3 bases from V and 3 bases from J, with 9 bases in between. Germline V gene data show CDR1 as LGHDT and CDR2 as YNNKEL (reference sequence). The CDR3 reads CASSHGQFYEQYF. The CDR3 bases are TGTGCCAGCAGCCACGGACAGTTCTACGAGCAGTACTTC.

The chain employs TRBV29-1 and TRBJ2-5; a weak D match, TRBD2 (5 bases). V was cut by 4 bases and J by 1 base, with 13 bases left in between. CDR3 size: 14 residues. Germline assignment: CDR1 SQVTM and CDR2 ANQGSEA. The CDR3 reads CSVGVKRPQETQYF. CDR3 DNA: TGCAGCGTTGGTGTTAAGCGGCCCCAAGAGACCCAGTACTTC. Based on the CDR3 plus reference TRBV29-1 and TRBJ2-5, the full variable domain is SAVISQKPSRDICQRGTSLTIQCQVDSQVTMMFWYRQQPGQSLTLIATANQGSEATYESGFVIDKFPISRPNLTFSTLTVSNMSPEDSSIYLCSVGVKRPQETQYFGPGTRLLVL.

The rearrangement links TRBV19 to TRBJ2-2, with a tentative D call TRBD2 (5 bases). CDR3 length equals 14 residues. Per the germline V gene, CDR1 is LNHDA and CDR2 is SQIVND (reference sequence). The ends were cut back, 3 bases at V and 5 bases at J, with 10 bases in the middle. The DNA of the CDR3 is TGTGCCAGTAGTATGAGCGGTTGGACCGGGGAGCTGTTTTTT. Translated: CASSMSGWTGELFF.

V gene TRBV4-2 combines with J gene TRBJ2-2; 10 bases fit TRBD1. This CDR3 has 16 amino acids. The V gene's germline CDR1 is LGHNA and CDR2 YNFKEQ. V gave up 4 bases and J gave up 0 bases; unmatched junction bases: 2. The CDR3 DNA reads TGTGCCAGCAGCCCCGGACAGGGGGCGAACACCGGGGAGCTGTTTTTT. The encoded protein is CASSPGQGANTGELFF.

This clone was recorded once. The chain uses TRBV27 and TRBJ2-5; 9 bases are a match to TRBD2. This CDR3 is 14 amino acids long. With V trimmed by 8 bases and J by 1 base, 5 bases remained unmatched. Germline V CDR1 and CDR2: MNHEY, SMNVEV (reference sequence). CDR3 loop: CASGREGVQETQYF. The CDR3 bases are TGTGCCAGCGGGCGGGAGGGGGTCCAAGAGACCCAGTACTTC.

CDR3 bases: TGTGCCAGCAGCCAAGATCCCCCCGCTGCCGCTACGAGAGGATACGAGCAGTACTTC. Translation gives CASSQDPPAAATRGYEQYF. This sequence joins TRBV4-2 and TRBJ2-7; no definite D call. CDR3 length: 19 residues. Trimming took off 0 bases at V and 4 bases at J, with 25 bases between the two ends. Germline CDR1 reads LGHNA; CDR2 reads YNFKEQ.

This clone has only one observation. The genes are TRBV28 and TRBJ2-7; TRBD2 aligns across 12 bases. J lost 3 bases, V lost 8 bases, and 5 bases had no gene match. The CDR3 sequence is 14 residues long. In germline, CDR1 is MDHEN, CDR2 SYDVKM. DNA of the CDR3: TGTGCCAGCTCGCGGACTAGCGGGATCTACGAGCAGTACTTC. This gives the protein CASSRTSGIYEQYF.

The V and J genes are TRBV20-1 and TRBJ2-7; perhaps TRBD2 as D (6 bases). V lost 4 bases to trimming and J lost 7 bases, with 8 bases between them. Looked up from germline, CDR1 is DFQATT and CDR2 is SNEGSKA (reference sequence). The CDR3 contains 10 residues. As DNA, the CDR3 is TGCAGTGCTATGCGGGAAGAGCAGTACTTC. Residues: CSAMREEQYF.

The rearrangement joins TRBV4-1 to TRBJ2-1; TRBD2 might be the D (6 bases). The CDR3 contains 16 residues. Trimming cost V 0 bases and J 9 bases, with 18 bases left between them. Germline V lookup: CDR1 MGHRA, CDR2 YSYEKL. The CDR3 loop is CASSQDPGVEVGEQFF. The DNA for the CDR3 is TGCGCCAGCAGCCAAGATCCGGGAGTTGAGGTGGGTGAGCAGTTCTTC.

This chain joins TRBV28 and TRBJ1-2, with 9 bases identical to TRBD1. There are 14 residues in the CDR3. The V and J ends lost 5 bases and 8 bases, in that order; junction bases with no gene match: 9. The germline gives CDR1 MDHEN, CDR2 SYDVKM. DNA of the CDR3: TGTGCCAGCAGTGAAATACAGGGGGCGGAGGGCTACACCTTC. Amino acids: CASSEIQGAEGYTF.